The rows below give T cell receptor beta chains drawn from one sample of a study of cytomegalovirus exposure and HLA in healthy donors. The table came from immunoSEQ multiplex PCR; TCRdb's copy has only in-frame clones and leaves some out. The sample lists some 100,000 clones; under 80% were seen once. Sequences were obtained from PBMCs. The receptors come from a woman aged 18 to 35 in good health and CMV-seropositive. Both conserved end residues are part of each CDR3. The D gene is left open where the match is weak. Clone size appears in some rows only: once, few, many, or a class for an expanded clone.

d_call,v_call,clone_size,j_call,cdr3_aa,cdr3_nt
.,TRBV19,.,TRBJ1-1,CASSPPDRLNTEAFF,TGTGCCAGTAGCCCTCCGGACAGACTGAACACTGAAGCTTTCTTT
TRBD1,TRBV4-3,.,TRBJ1-1,CASSLNPGGQGVFDTEAFF,TGCGCCAGCAGCCTCAATCCGGGAGGACAGGGGGTTTTTGACACTGAAGCTTTCTTT
.,TRBV5-3,few,TRBJ2-7,CARSLGCAEQYF,TGTGCCAGAAGCTTGGGATGCGCCGAGCAGTACTTC
TRBD1,TRBV27,.,TRBJ1-4,CASRTGQGLGTNEKLFF,TGTGCCAGCAGGACGGGACAGGGTCTGGGCACTAATGAAAAACTGTTTTTT
.,TRBV29-1,once,TRBJ1-2,CSVGGESYGYTF,TGCAGCGTTGGAGGTGAATCCTATGGCTACACCTTC
.,TRBV28,once,TRBJ2-3,CASSLSAQGLTTTDTQYF,TGTGCCAGCAGTTTATCTGCCCAGGGACTGACCACTACAGATACGCAGTATTTT
.,TRBV20-1,few,TRBJ2-7,CSAFPHEQYF,TGCAGTGCCTTCCCCCACGAGCAGTACTTC
TRBD1,TRBV7-9,.,TRBJ2-7,CASSLGPNRGAYEQYF,TGTGCCAGCAGCTTGGGCCCAAACAGGGGCGCCTACGAGCAGTACTTC
TRBD2,TRBV28,.,TRBJ2-7,CASSLMAGLAGNEQYF,TGTGCCAGCAGTTTAATGGCGGGACTAGCGGGAAACGAGCAGTACTTC
.,TRBV7-6,.,TRBJ2-3,CASGLNPTDTQYF,TGTGCCAGCGGCCTGAATCCGACAGATACGCAGTATTTT
TRBD1,TRBV19,.,TRBJ1-4,CASSAEGAANEKLFF,TGTGCCAGTAGTGCAGAGGGGGCTGCTAATGAAAAACTGTTTTTT
.,TRBV6-1,.,TRBJ1-4,CASSLGQGNEKLFF,TGTGCCAGCAGCTTGGGGCAGGGTAATGAAAAACTGTTTTTT
TRBD1,TRBV27,.,TRBJ2-7,CASSFDRGTYEQYF,TGTGCCAGCAGTTTCGACAGGGGCACGTACGAGCAGTACTTC
TRBD1,TRBV19,.,TRBJ2-1,CASRTQSQGANEQFF,TGTGCCAGTAGAACCCAGTCTCAGGGGGCGAATGAGCAGTTCTTC
TRBD1,TRBV4-1,.,TRBJ2-5,CASSQLQGRETQYF,TGCGCCAGCAGCCAGTTACAGGGGCGGGAGACCCAGTACTTC
TRBD2,TRBV27,.,TRBJ2-5,CASSPLLAGDAQETQYF,TGTGCCAGCAGTCCCCTCCTAGCGGGAGATGCCCAAGAGACCCAGTACTTC
.,TRBV9,many,TRBJ1-4,CASSPAPTTRGDQKLFF,TGTGCCAGCAGCCCGGCCCCCACGACAAGGGGCGACCAAAAACTGTTTTTT
.,TRBV2,.,TRBJ2-7,CASTANEQYF,TGTGCCAGCACAGCGAACGAGCAGTACTTC
TRBD1,TRBV28,few,TRBJ1-2,CASSIQGARGYTF,TGTGCCAGCAGTATTCAGGGGGCTAGGGGCTACACCTTC
.,TRBV28,.,TRBJ2-2,CASSFQNTGELFF,TGTGCCAGCAGTTTTCAGAACACCGGGGAGCTGTTTTTT
.,TRBV5-5,few,TRBJ1-5,CASSIRGVNQPQHF,TGTGCCAGCAGCATTCGGGGAGTAAATCAGCCCCAGCATTTT
TRBD2,TRBV5-4,.,TRBJ2-4,CASSLDLAGENIQYF,TGTGCCAGCAGCTTGGACCTAGCGGGAGAGAACATTCAGTACTTC
.,TRBV11-2,.,TRBJ1-1,CASSLGHQNTEAFF,TGTGCCAGCAGCCTCGGACACCAGAACACTGAAGCTTTCTTT
TRBD2,TRBV9,few,TRBJ2-1,CASSVVPSGRAFLYNEQFF,TGTGCCAGCAGCGTAGTCCCAAGCGGGAGGGCCTTCCTCTACAATGAGCAGTTCTTC
TRBD2,TRBV2,.,TRBJ2-5,CASRPGLQLWETQYF,TGTGCCAGCAGACCGGGACTACAGTTGTGGGAGACCCAGTACTTC
.,TRBV6-1,.,TRBJ2-2,CASSESRDYTGELFF,TGTGCCAGCAGTGAATCGCGGGATTACACCGGGGAGCTGTTTTTT
TRBD1,TRBV28,.,TRBJ2-7,CASRHHGTGDSYEQYF,TGTGCCAGCAGACATCACGGGACAGGGGACTCCTACGAGCAGTACTTC
.,TRBV27,.,TRBJ1-2,CASSLMGDSYGYTF,TGTGCCAGCAGTTTAATGGGCGACAGCTATGGCTACACCTTC
TRBD2,TRBV19,.,TRBJ2-4,CASSIDPPAGGTKNIQYF,TGTGCCAGTAGTATAGATCCCCCAGCGGGAGGGACCAAAAACATTCAGTACTTC
.,TRBV4-3,.,TRBJ1-3,CASSQVVRGSGTIYF,TGCGCCAGCAGCCAAGTAGTACGGGGGTCCGGCACCATATATTTT
.,TRBV7-3,.,TRBJ2-1,CASSIGTVYEQFF,TGTGCCAGCAGCATCGGGACTGTTTATGAGCAGTTCTTC
TRBD2,TRBV27,.,TRBJ2-5,CATAGLAGDETQYF,TGTGCCACCGCGGGACTAGCGGGAGATGAGACCCAGTACTTC
.,TRBV28,.,TRBJ2-1,CASSVEDYEQFF,TGTGCCAGCAGCGTGGAGGACTATGAGCAGTTCTTC
.,TRBV7-6,.,TRBJ1-1,CASSLAWTGNTEAFF,TGTGCCAGCAGCTTAGCCTGGACTGGAAACACTGAAGCTTTCTTT
TRBD1,TRBV7-2,.,TRBJ2-7,CASSPRPGQGVEQYF,TGTGCCAGCAGCCCGCGACCGGGACAGGGTGTAGAGCAGTACTTC
TRBD2,TRBV6-6,.,TRBJ2-2,CASSYPGAGDGELFF,TGTGCCAGCAGTTACCCTGGAGCGGGAGACGGGGAGCTGTTTTTT
TRBD1,TRBV5-1,.,TRBJ1-1,CASSLANEGATEAFF,TGCGCCAGCAGCTTGGCCAACGAGGGGGCCACTGAAGCTTTCTTT
.,TRBV29-1,.,TRBJ2-7,CSVEGQGGLYF,TGCAGCGTTGAAGGTCAGGGAGGTCTGTACTTC
.,TRBV7-3,.,TRBJ2-7,CASSPTGEEVYEQYF,TGTGCCAGCAGCCCGACAGGAGAGGAGGTATACGAGCAGTACTTC
TRBD2,TRBV10-3,.,TRBJ2-1,CAISEPPDGLAGYSYNEQFF,TGTGCCATCAGTGAGCCCCCAGATGGGCTAGCGGGTTATTCCTACAATGAGCAGTTCTTC
.,TRBV7-7,once,TRBJ2-5,CASSLAGGIQETQYF,TGTGCCAGCAGCTTAGCGGGGGGTATTCAAGAGACCCAGTACTTC
.,TRBV7-2,.,TRBJ2-5,CASSLDWATQQETQYF,TGTGCCAGCAGCTTAGATTGGGCAACCCAGCAAGAGACCCAGTACTTC
.,TRBV5-1,.,TRBJ1-1,CASSLGAGTEAFF,TGCGCCAGCAGCTTGGGCGCGGGCACTGAAGCTTTCTTT
TRBD1,TRBV19,.,TRBJ1-2,CASRGTANYGYTF,TGTGCCAGTAGGGGGACAGCCAACTATGGCTACACCTTC
.,TRBV5-3,.,TRBJ2-2,CARSLGRGSPGELFF,TGTGCCAGAAGCTTAGGCAGGGGATCCCCCGGGGAGCTGTTTTTT
.,TRBV7-2,few,TRBJ1-2,CASSLVRAGYGYTF,TGTGCCAGCAGCTTAGTCAGGGCAGGATATGGCTACACCTTC
TRBD1,TRBV30,.,TRBJ2-7,CAEGGQRYDEQYF,TGTGCGGAAGGGGGCCAGAGGTACGACGAGCAGTACTTC
TRBD2,TRBV5-1,few,TRBJ2-5,CASSLAGGAGGQETQYF,TGCGCCAGCAGCTTGGCGGGGGGAGCGGGAGGCCAAGAGACCCAGTACTTC
TRBD2,TRBV5-1,.,TRBJ2-1,CASSPLAGGYNEQFF,TGCGCCAGCAGCCCTTTAGCGGGAGGGTACAATGAGCAGTTCTTC
TRBD2,TRBV4-3,.,TRBJ2-3,CASSQLFWGGTDTQYF,TGCGCCAGCAGCCAACTCTTTTGGGGGGGGACAGATACGCAGTATTTT
.,TRBV5-1,.,TRBJ1-1,CASSLSGAGVSAFF,TGCGCCAGCAGCTTAAGTGGTGCGGGGGTGAGTGCTTTCTTT
.,TRBV5-1,.,TRBJ1-1,CASSRRRTNTEAFF,TGCGCCAGCAGCCGAAGGAGAACGAACACTGAAGCTTTCTTT
.,TRBV29-1,few,TRBJ2-1,CSVIDRLTLGQFF,TGCAGCGTTATTGACAGGCTGACGCTTGGGCAGTTCTTC
.,TRBV19,.,TRBJ2-1,CASSKDTYNRVSYNEQFF,TGTGCCAGTAGTAAGGACACATATAACAGGGTCTCCTACAATGAGCAGTTCTTC
TRBD1,TRBV5-3,.,TRBJ2-3,CARRSDRVTTDTQYF,TGTGCCAGAAGATCGGACAGGGTAACCACAGATACGCAGTATTTT
TRBD2,TRBV27,.,TRBJ2-3,CASSLLAGVTDTQYF,TGTGCCAGCAGTTTACTAGCGGGGGTCACAGATACGCAGTATTTT
TRBD2,TRBV7-3,.,TRBJ2-5,CASRLAGDQETQYF,TGTGCCAGCAGGCTAGCGGGAGACCAAGAGACCCAGTACTTC